The clone carrying this T cell receptor beta chain was seen only once. This sample stems from a study of T-cell reconstitution after alpha-beta-depleted transplantation in children. The ends were cut back, 8 bases at V and 9 bases at J, with 26 bases in the middle. The length of the CDR3 is 15 residues. CDR1 SGHAT and CDR2 FQDESV come from the germline V gene (reference sequence). Construction of the TCRbeta library involved unique molecular identifiers. A single record per CDR3 protein comes from TCRdb applying MiXCR to the PCR reads. The sample has about 72,000 distinct CDR3 sequences, around 6.6% seen once.

Material: PBMCs from the stem cell graft donor, obtained from the stem cell graft. This sequence joins TRBV11-1 and TRBJ2-7, with D perhaps TRBD2 (6 bases). The TCR comes from a human donor who donated a stem cell graft to a child with acute lymphoblastic leukemia. The CDR3 bases are TGTGCCAGCCCCCCCGGTCCGGCGGGGCCACTGGGGCAGTACTTC. Its translation is CASPPGPAGPLGQYF. The complete variable domain, with remaining parts taken from reference TRBV11-1 and TRBJ2-7, reads EAEVAQSPRYKITEKSQAVAFWCDPISGHATLYWYRQILGQGPELLVQFQDESVVDDSQLPKDRFSAERLKGVDSTLKIQPAELGDSAMYLCASPPGPAGPLGQYFGPGTRLTVT.